The next 7 T cell receptor beta chains were all read from a single sample in a study of blood T cell repertoires in COVID-19. The data were produced by immunoSEQ multiplex PCR, yet TCRdb's version contains in-frame clones alone and is incomplete. The profile shows some 120,000 clones, about 83% of them singletons. The sample comprised peripheral blood. The source of these receptors is a woman aged 50 to 65 with acute or convalescent COVID-19.

The genes are TRBV6-5 and TRBJ2-2, with 7 bases aligning to TRBD1. This CDR3 has 16 residues. CDR1 is MNHEY, CDR2 SVGAGI, per germline. The ends lost 2 bases at V and 1 base at J; junction bases unmatched: 4. This CDR3 is CASSYQAGGNTGELFF. The CDR3 nucleotides read TGTGCCAGCAGTTACCAGGCAGGGGGGAACACCGGGGAGCTGTTTTTT.

The chain uses TRBV7-8 and TRBJ1-2; tentatively, D is TRBD1 (5 bases). Germline V gene data show CDR1 as SGHVS and CDR2 as FQNEAQ. V was trimmed by 2 bases and J by 0 bases, leaving 7 bases between them. The CDR3 contains 14 residues. CDR3 sequence (DNA): TGTGCCAGCAGCTTATCCAGGGCTAACTATGGCTACACCTTC. This encodes CASSLSRANYGYTF.

This chain links TRBV5-1 with TRBJ2-7; TRBD1 is a possible D gene (5 bases). The CDR3 is 13 amino acids. Between the trimmed V and J ends, which lost 2 bases and 0 bases, there was a span of 6 bases. Germline V gene data show CDR1 as SGHRS and CDR2 as YFSETQ. This CDR3 is CASSLQVSYEQYF. CDR3 nucleotides: TGCGCCAGCAGCTTACAGGTCTCCTACGAGCAGTACTTC. Together with reference TRBV5-1 and TRBJ2-7, the CDR3 gives the full variable domain: KAGVTQTPRYLIKTRGQQVTLSCSPISGHRSVSWYQQTPGQGLQFLFEYFSETQRNKGNFPGRFSGRQFSNSRSEMNVSTLELGDSALYLCASSLQVSYEQYFGPGTRLTVT.

The chain combines TRBV5-1 with TRBJ1-2; D gene uncertain. Trimming removed 4 bases at V and 6 bases at J, with 10 bases between. CDR3 size: 12 residues. Germline V gene sequence: CDR1 SGHRS, CDR2 YFSETQ. The DNA for the CDR3 is TGCGCCAGCAGCCTTAATTTTGATGGCTACACCTTC. It specifies CASSLNFDGYTF.

Only a few counts were recorded for this clone. This chain uses TRBV7-2 with TRBJ2-7; D might be TRBD1 (5 bases). The CDR3 consists of 15 residues. The germline V gene encodes CDR1 SGHTA and CDR2 FQGNSA. With 2 bases removed from V and 6 bases from J, the gap between germline ends came to 17 bases. CDR3 in DNA: TGTGCCAGCAGCTTAAACCCATCTCAGGGTGTCGAGCAGTACTTC. It yields the protein CASSLNPSQGVEQYF.

V and J are TRBV7-2 and TRBJ1-2, with 10 bases lining up with TRBD1. The germline CDR1 and CDR2 sequences are SGHTA and FQGNSA. CDR3 size: 18 residues. Unmatched junction bases numbered 10, after V lost 1 base and J lost 2 bases. DNA of the CDR3: TGTGCCAGCAGCTTAGTAGTTGGGACAGGGGCCAGCAACTATGGCTACACCTTC. This sequence encodes CASSLVVGTGASNYGYTF.

The chain combines TRBV7-2 with TRBJ1-5; D not certain. This CDR3 contains 14 residues. CDR1 SGHTA and CDR2 FQGNSA come from the germline V gene. V was shortened by 4 bases and J by 7 bases, with 14 bases between the two germline ends. The CDR3 DNA reads as TGTGCCAGCAGCTCGGGTTTGGAGGGACAGCCCCAGCATTTT. This translates into CASSSGLEGQPQHF.